Listed below are T cell receptor beta chains from one sample, sequenced in a study of T-cell reconstitution after alpha-beta-depleted transplantation in children. TCRdb analysed the PCR reads with MiXCR anew, one entry per CDR3 protein. The sample lists just under 550,000 distinct CDR3 sequences; around 17% were seen once. The material was PBMCs from the stem cell graft donor, obtained from the stem cell graft. The receptors here all came from a human donor who donated a stem cell graft to a child with acute lymphoblastic leukemia. CDR3s include the opening cysteine and the closing phenylalanine or tryptophan. A D gene is named only where the DNA matches it firmly. Where a row states a size, it is once, few, many or the class of an expanded clone; other rows omit it.

>TRBJ2-1|TRBV5-5|few|TRBD2
TGTGCCAGCAGCGCCACTAGCGGAGGGGGCAATGAGCAGTTCTTC
CASSATSGGGNEQFF
>TRBJ2-7|TRBV20-1|NA|TRBD2
TGCAGTGTATGGCTAGCGGGATCTAATTCCTACGAGCAGTACTTC
CSVWLAGSNSYEQYF
>TRBJ2-3|TRBV12-3/TRBV12-4|few|NA
TGTGCCAGCAGTTTAGTCAGGGGAGCAGATACGCAGTATTTT
CASSLVRGADTQYF
>TRBJ2-7|TRBV4-1|NA|TRBD2
TGCGCCAGCAGCCAAGGGGCTAGCGGCGAGCAGTACTTC
CASSQGASGEQYF
>TRBJ2-4|TRBV5-1|few|TRBD1
TGCGCCAGCAGCTTTACCGGGACAGCCGCCAAAAACATTCAGTACTTC
CASSFTGTAAKNIQYF
>TRBJ2-1|TRBV20-1|NA|TRBD2
TGCAGTGCTGCTACTAGCGAAACCTCCTACAATGAGCAGTTCTTC
CSAATSETSYNEQFF
>TRBJ1-2|TRBV27|few|TRBD1
TGTGCCAGCAGTTTCGTAGACAGGGTCGGCTACACCTTC
CASSFVDRVGYTF
>TRBJ1-2|TRBV20-1|NA|TRBD1
TGCAGTGCTAGAGATTACAGGGGACCGTATGGCTACACCTTC
CSARDYRGPYGYTF
>TRBJ2-1|TRBV7-9|NA|NA
TGTGCCAGCAGCTTATCCGGGACCATCAATGAGCAGTTCTTC
CASSLSGTINEQFF
>TRBJ1-5|TRBV5-6|NA|TRBD1
TGTGCCAGCAGCCGCGGGACAGGGGAAAAACAGCCCCAGCATTTT
CASSRGTGEKQPQHF
>TRBJ2-3|TRBV10-1|many|NA
TGTGCCAGCAGCGGAGGGGGAACAGATACGCAGTATTTT
CASSGGGTDTQYF
>TRBJ1-1|TRBV4-1|NA|NA
TGCGCCAGCAGCCAACCCGGAGGGGGACTTACTGAAGCTTTCTTT
CASSQPGGGLTEAFF
>TRBJ2-7|TRBV4-2|NA|TRBD2
TGTGCCAGCAGCCAGAGCCCGACTAGCCCCCCTTTGTACGAGCAGTACTTC
CASSQSPTSPPLYEQYF
>TRBJ2-7|TRBV3-1|few|TRBD2
TGTGCCAGCAGCCAAGATGGTAGCGGGACGCCAAACGAGCAGTACTTC
CASSQDGSGTPNEQYF
>TRBJ2-7|TRBV20-1|few|NA
TGCAGTGCTAGAGAAACGCATCCCCTAGTCCCCACCGAGCAGTACTTC
CSARETHPLVPTEQYF
>TRBJ2-1|TRBV19|NA|TRBD2
TGTGCCAGTAGTATAGGTGCTAGCGGGATCGTAAATGAGCAGTTCTTC
CASSIGASGIVNEQFF
>TRBJ2-2|TRBV20-1|few|NA
TGCAGTGCTAGTCAAGCGGGCCGCGACACCGGGGAGCTGTTTTTT
CSASQAGRDTGELFF
>TRBJ1-1|TRBV25-1|many|NA
TGTGCCAGCAGTGATGGGGGGACTGAAGCTTTCTTT
CASSDGGTEAFF
>TRBJ2-3|TRBV7-2|NA|NA
TGTGCCAGCAGCTCGGAAATCACAGATACGCAGTATTTT
CASSSEITDTQYF
>TRBJ1-2|TRBV4-1|many|NA
TGCGCCAGCAGCGGGAACAGGGTGGGTGGCTACACCTTC
CASSGNRVGGYTF
>TRBJ2-3|TRBV11-1|NA|TRBD2
TGTGCCAGCAGCTTTCCAAGGGGACTAGCGACAGATACGCAGTATTTT
CASSFPRGLATDTQYF
>TRBJ1-4|TRBV4-2|few|NA
TGTGCCAGCAGTCCCGGACGGCATGAAAAACTGTTTTTT
CASSPGRHEKLFF
>TRBJ2-2|TRBV7-6|NA|TRBD2
TGTGCCAGCAGCTTAAGGTCCTCTAGCGGGAGTTCCCTAGGGTTGCTGTTTTTT
CASSLRSSSGSSLGLLFF
>TRBJ2-1|TRBV2|once|TRBD2
TGTGCCACGGGACTAGCGGGAGGCTCCAATGAGCAGTTCTTC
CATGLAGGSNEQFF
>TRBJ2-1|TRBV9|NA|NA
TGTGCCAGCAGCGTGGACCCTTACAATGAGCAGTTCTTC
CASSVDPYNEQFF
>TRBJ1-6|TRBV12-3/TRBV12-4|NA|NA
TGTGCCAGCAGGTGGGGGTCCACCAATTCACCCCTCCACTTT
CASRWGSTNSPLHF
>TRBJ2-2|TRBV14|NA|NA
TGTGCCAGCCGGGGGGCAGACGGGGAGCTGTTTTTT
CASRGADGELFF
>TRBJ2-1|TRBV20-1|NA|TRBD2
TGCAGTGCTAGAGACGTTCCCCTCACTAGCGGGAATTACAATGAGCAGTTCTTC
CSARDVPLTSGNYNEQFF
>TRBJ1-1|TRBV9|NA|NA
TGTGCCAGCAGCGTAGCTGAGCGAGACACTGAAGCTTTCTTT
CASSVAERDTEAFF
>TRBJ2-2|TRBV5-8|NA|NA
TGTGCCAGCAGCTTTAATCCAGGGACCGGGGAGCTGTTTTTT
CASSFNPGTGELFF
>TRBJ2-1|TRBV29-1|NA|TRBD1
TGCAGCGTTAGGACAGGGGGCAGGGATGAGCAGTTCTTC
CSVRTGGRDEQFF
>TRBJ1-5|TRBV7-8|few|TRBD1
TGTGCCAGCAGCTTAGCGCTAAATACAGGGGGAGACCAGCCCCAGCATTTT
CASSLALNTGGDQPQHF
>TRBJ1-1|TRBV12-3/TRBV12-4|few|TRBD1
TGTGCCAGCAGTACTCAGGGACAGGGGTTAGGGCTGAAGGCTTTCTTT
CASSTQGQGLGLKAFF
>TRBJ2-1|TRBV12-3/TRBV12-4|NA|NA
TGTGCCAGCAGTTTTGGTGAGCAGTTCTTC
CASSFGEQFF
>TRBJ2-3|TRBV5-1|NA|NA
TGCGCCAGCAGCTTGTCGGCGGGATCAGATACGCAGTATTTT
CASSLSAGSDTQYF
>TRBJ2-7|TRBV20-1|NA|TRBD2
TGCAGTGCTAGTACTGCGGGAGATTTAGGCGAGCAGTACTTC
CSASTAGDLGEQYF
>TRBJ2-7|TRBV11-2|NA|TRBD2
TGTGCCAGCAGCTTAGTGCCGCGGGGGGAGCAGTACTTC
CASSLVPRGEQYF
>TRBJ2-7|TRBV7-2|few|NA
TGTGCCAGCAGCTTAGGATTTATGGCCCCCGTGGCCAACGAGCAGTACTTC
CASSLGFMAPVANEQYF
>TRBJ2-7|TRBV6-1|NA|TRBD2
TGTGCCAGCAGTGATGGTTCTAGCGGGTCCTTCTCCCACGAGCAGTACTTC
CASSDGSSGSFSHEQYF
>TRBJ2-2|TRBV20-1|NA|TRBD2
TGCAGTGCTAGAGGGGCGCTTGGAGCGGGAGGAGACACCGGGGAGCTGTTTTTT
CSARGALGAGGDTGELFF
>TRBJ2-2|TRBV6-5|NA|TRBD1
TGTGCCAGCAGTTACCCAGGACAGGGGAACACCGGGGAGCTGTTTTTT
CASSYPGQGNTGELFF
>TRBJ2-1|TRBV11-2|few|NA
TGTGCCAGCAGCTTAGACAGACTAGACAATGAGCAGTTCTTC
CASSLDRLDNEQFF
>TRBJ1-1|TRBV29-1|NA|NA
TGCAGCGCTAAGGGAATGGGGTTGGGCACTGAAGCTTTCTTT
CSAKGMGLGTEAFF
>TRBJ1-1|TRBV29-1|NA|NA
TGCAGCGTTGAAGTTGCGGGGCTGAACACTGAAGCTTTCTTT
CSVEVAGLNTEAFF
>TRBJ2-3|TRBV5-1|few|TRBD1
TGCGCCAGCAGCTGGTTCGCGACAGGGAACACAGATACGCAGTATTTT
CASSWFATGNTDTQYF
>TRBJ1-1|TRBV6-2/TRBV6-3|NA|NA
TGTGCCAGCAGTTACCCCGGTCGCATGAAGAACACTGAAGCTTTCTTT
CASSYPGRMKNTEAFF
>TRBJ2-7|TRBV10-3|NA|TRBD1
TGTGCCATCTCCGGGACAGGGGAAAACTCCGAGCAGTACTTC
CAISGTGENSEQYF
>TRBJ2-3|TRBV7-6|NA|NA
TGTGCCAGCAGGGGACTCTCAGATACGCAGTATTTT
CASRGLSDTQYF
>TRBJ2-2|TRBV12-5|NA|NA
TGTGCTAGTGGTTCGCTATGGGACCCTTCAATAAACACCGGGGAGCTGTTTTTT
CASGSLWDPSINTGELFF
>TRBJ2-7|TRBV7-8|NA|TRBD2
TGTGCCAGCAGCTTACAAAGACTAGCGGGACACGAGCAGTACTTC
CASSLQRLAGHEQYF